This is a list of T cell receptor beta chains from one sample in a study of cytomegalovirus exposure and HLA in healthy donors. Sequenced by immunoSEQ multiplex PCR; TCRdb stores in-frame clones only, minus some. The sample yields about 200,000 clones, around 80% seen once. The sample consisted of PBMCs. Source of these receptors: a middle-aged man in good health and CMV-seronegative. CDR3s include the opening cysteine and the closing phenylalanine or tryptophan. The D gene is left open where the match is weak. A row's size may be missing; if present it is once, few, many or a size class.

d_call clone_size j_call v_call cdr3_aa cdr3_nt
- - TRBJ1-5 TRBV4-1 CASSQDPRAYNQPQHF TGCGCCAGCAGCCAAGATCCCAGGGCCTACAATCAGCCCCAGCATTTT
TRBD1 - TRBJ2-7 TRBV7-9 CASSPNTRDRVMGEQYF TGTGCCAGCAGCCCCAACACCCGGGACAGGGTTATGGGCGAGCAGTACTTC
- - TRBJ1-2 TRBV7-9 CASSRQENYGYTF TGTGCCAGCAGCCGACAGGAAAACTATGGCTACACCTTC
TRBD2 - TRBJ2-1 TRBV9 CASTVTSGSNEQFF TGTGCCAGCACTGTAACTAGCGGGAGTAATGAGCAGTTCTTC
- - TRBJ1-6 TRBV28 CASSLSAGVHSPLHF TGTGCCAGCAGTCTCTCGGCAGGGGTGCATTCACCCCTCCACTTT
- - TRBJ2-3 TRBV10-3 CAISYRESTDTQYF TGTGCCATCAGCTACAGGGAAAGCACAGATACGCAGTATTTT
- - TRBJ2-4 TRBV30 CAWSGRGKNIQYF TGTGCCTGGAGTGGCAGGGGCAAAAACATTCAGTACTTC
- few TRBJ2-6 TRBV5-1 CASSQGSGANVLTF TGCGCCAGCAGCCAGGGTTCTGGGGCCAACGTCCTGACTTTC
- - TRBJ2-7 TRBV11-1 CASSLALDSYYEQYF TGTGCCAGCAGCTTAGCCCTCGACAGTTACTACGAGCAGTACTTC
TRBD2 - TRBJ2-5 TRBV23-1 CARDYIQETQYF TGCGCCCGGGACTATATCCAAGAGACCCAGTACTTC
TRBD1 - TRBJ2-2 TRBV25-1 CASSESDRVIAGELFF TGTGCCAGCAGTGAGTCCGACAGGGTCATTGCCGGGGAGCTGTTTTTT
- - TRBJ2-7 TRBV5-8 CASSRSGVEQYF TGTGCCAGCAGCCGATCAGGGGTCGAGCAGTACTTC
- - TRBJ1-5 TRBV6-5 CASSELRGQPQHF TGTGCCAGCAGTGAACTACGAGGTCAGCCCCAGCATTTT
- - TRBJ2-5 TRBV19 CASSIEGGGPETQYF TGTGCCAGTAGTATAGAAGGGGGGGGCCCCGAGACCCAGTACTTC
TRBD1 - TRBJ1-5 TRBV15 CATSRDSNTGVGNQPQHF TGTGCCACCAGCAGAGATAGTAATACAGGGGTTGGCAATCAGCCCCAGCATTTT